The clone carrying this T cell receptor (beta chain) was observed a few times. These data belong to a study of cytomegalovirus exposure and HLA in healthy donors. At the level of the study: Approximately 180 million T cells yielded about 120 million unique TCR beta sequences, as an earlier analysis found. Among the approximately 420 donors who were genotyped, about 80% fell in the genetic ancestry cluster that is associated with self-reported Caucasian donors.

Primers: 60 Vbeta forward and 13 Jbeta reverse. The assay was immunoSEQ multiplex PCR, and TCRdb's table has in-frame clones only and misses some. The sample lists 95,000 to 150,000 clones, roughly 80% occurring once. Participants comprised healthy donors of bone marrow. The CDR3 runs to 11 residues. Germline V lookup: CDR1 SGHNT, CDR2 YYREEE (reference sequence). The V gene lost 7 bases and the J gene lost 7 bases, with 9 bases spanning the gap. Sequenced input: PBMCs. The clonotype comes from a woman in her thirties or forties in good health and CMV-seropositive. The V call is TRBV5-4, the J call TRBJ2-1, with D unclear. In DNA, the CDR3 is TGTGCCAGCCTCGGTGTTAATGAGCAGTTCTTC. Its translation: CASLGVNEQFF. Using reference TRBV5-4 and TRBJ2-1 for the parts outside the CDR3, the full variable domain is ETGVTQSPTHLIKTRGQQVTLRCSSQSGHNTVSWYQQALGQGPQFIFQYYREEENGRGNFPPRFSGLQFPNYSSELNVNALELDDSALYLCASLGVNEQFFGPGTRLTVL.